This T cell receptor beta chain comes out of a study of OX40 agonist ivuxolimab in advanced cancers. Findings and limits, study-wide: The mean number of expanded clones was higher in CD8+ T cells than in CD4+. Low normalized T-cell clonal expansion was additionally recorded for some nonresponders.

Comments on this clone: Its specificity is unknown.

Repertoires were generated with immunoSEQ multiplex PCR, while TCRdb's copy carries only in-frame clones and drops some. The table includes approximately 60,000 clones, approximately 78% detected once. Trimming took 2 bases from V and 5 from J, leaving 9 bases between them. The CDR3 runs to 13 residues. Germline V gene data show CDR1 as SEHNR and CDR2 as FQNEAQ (reference sequence). The material sequenced was CD4+ or CD8+ T cells sorted from blood, taken in a trial of the OX40 agonist ivuxolimab. The sequence was collected from an adult with an advanced solid tumor such as melanoma, head and neck, liver or kidney cancer. The chain joins TRBV7-9 to TRBJ1-1, with D possibly being TRBD1 (5 bases). DNA for the CDR3: TGTGCCAGCAGCTTACAGGGACGGACTGAAGCTTTCTTT. Amino acid sequence: CASSLQGRTEAFF.